This TCR beta chain was observed in a study of early T cells in non-severe SARS-CoV-2 infection. About the study: Whole-blood bulk RNA, unsorted, was sequenced, and chains were unpaired.

Individual cDNA molecules carried attached unique molecular identifiers. TCRdb re-called the 5' RACE reads with MiXCR, one entry per CDR3 protein. The table lists around 70,000 distinct CDR3 sequences, 10% of them singletons. Trimming stripped 5 bases from V and 8 bases from J, with 24 bases between. Germline CDR1 MDHEN, CDR2 SYDVKM. CDR3 length: 16 residues. This clonotype came up many times. This chain uses TRBV28 with TRBJ1-1; D gene ambiguous. The clonotype comes from an adult who was a healthcare worker with PCR-confirmed SARS-CoV-2 infection or an uninfected control (not recorded which). Sequencing used whole blood, obtained at baseline. The CDR3 is CASSLLGGVFEREAFF. The CDR3 DNA is TGTGCCAGCAGTCTCCTTGGCGGGGTGTTTGAGCGGGAAGCTTTCTTT.